The clone carrying this T cell receptor beta chain appeared many times. Its specificity is not known. Germline V CDR1 and CDR2: SGHTA, FQGTGA. The CDR3 sequence is 15 residues long. Losses at the gene ends were 2 bases for V and 2 bases for J; bases not matched to a gene: 6. Amplified regions were TCR beta CDR3 sequences from RNA transcripts. HTBI primers drove first-round RT-PCR of the TCR CDR3. Each CDR3 protein gets one entry after TCRdb re-called the multiplex PCR reads with MiXCR. The sample has 450,000 to 700,000 distinct CDR3 sequences, about half seen once; the top ten hold around 17%. This record belongs to a study of T cells in Graves' hyperthyroidism and ophthalmopathy. Study-level results: Stable hyperthyroidism was told apart from ophthalmopathy by a model built on 13 V-J features.

The TCR was taken from an adult woman with Graves' disease, either hyperthyroidism or ophthalmopathy (not recorded which). The chain has TRBV7-3 and TRBJ2-7; 7 bases align to TRBD2. Sequenced input: peripheral blood or thyroid tissue (not recorded which). The CDR3, as DNA: TGTGCCAGCAGCTTAGGGTTGGGACTAACCTACGAGCAGTACTTC. This encodes CASSLGLGLTYEQYF.